The TCR beta chain under discussion was sequenced for a study of T cells after yellow fever vaccination. CDR3 size: 17 residues. The junction had 7 bases not matched to a gene; V was cut back by 3 bases and J by 2 bases. Germline V lookup: CDR1 MDHEN, CDR2 SYDVKM. Whole-study results and caveats: Although the secondary response was weaker, it peaked faster, at day 5 versus 15.

TCRdb re-analysed the 5' RACE reads in MiXCR, keeping a single row per CDR3 protein. The sample records under 300,000 distinct CDR3 sequences, 6.5% to 7.5% being singletons. Note on this clonotype: The antigen is not known.

The chain carries TRBV28 and TRBJ2-1; 10 bases fit TRBD2. This TCR was sampled from a man aged 25 to 45 who received the YFV17D yellow fever vaccine. This sample comprised CD4+ T cells sorted from PBMCs, obtained on the day of the yellow fever booster vaccination. CDR3 sequence reads: CASSFRGSGGPYNEQFF. The CDR3 DNA reads as TGTGCCAGCAGTTTTCGAGGTAGCGGGGGGCCCTACAATGAGCAGTTCTTC.